This TCR beta chain originates from a study of blood T cells in healthy people across ages. The use of a sample-barcoded 5' primer and a J-beta primer mix characterized a second PCR of 7 to 11 cycles. Each cDNA molecule received a tag from a template-switch adaptor that had 12 random nucleotides. MiXCR, run by TCRdb on the 5' RACE reads, gives a single entry per CDR3 protein. The table includes over a million distinct CDR3 sequences, 20% to 25% detected once. This CDR3 comprises 11 residues. Germline CDR1 is SGHAT and CDR2 is FQNNGV. V lost 7 bases and J 7 bases, leaving 11 bases between the germline ends. This clonotype has a handful of counts. A further study also used this sample, focusing on T cells of mothers and their children.

Input material: blood. The TCR comes from a girl aged 2-10 years in good health. The V call is TRBV11-2, the J call TRBJ2-7; tentatively, D is TRBD2 (5 bases). The CDR3 loop is CASNRGREQYF. CDR3 nucleotide sequence: TGTGCCAGCAACCGGGGTCGGGAGCAGTACTTC.